This TCR beta chain was documented in a study of response to subunit inactivated influenza vaccine. Study-wide findings and caveats: There was a suggestion from the authors that each seasonal influenza vaccination recruits few new T cells.

The J segment lost 2 bases and the V segment lost 2 bases, leaving 9 bases of the junction unmatched. The CDR3 sequence is 17 residues long. Germline-derived CDR1 and CDR2 are KGHDR and SFDVKD. TCRdb called the RT-PCR reads again in MiXCR, with one record for every CDR3 protein. Among roughly 460,000 distinct CDR3 sequences listed, approximately 9.9% were seen once. In this sample, this clonotype turned up a few times. Its specificity is unknown. The sequencing used PBMCs from blood, collected roughly 6 weeks after vaccination. V and J are TRBV24-1 and TRBJ2-5, with 8 bases aligning to TRBD2. The sequence was obtained from a man between 45 and 60 years old who received an inactivated influenza vaccine. The CDR3 sequence: CATSDSKAGEIQETQYF. CDR3 bases: TGTGCCACCAGTGATTCCAAAGCGGGAGAGATTCAAGAGACCCAGTACTTC.